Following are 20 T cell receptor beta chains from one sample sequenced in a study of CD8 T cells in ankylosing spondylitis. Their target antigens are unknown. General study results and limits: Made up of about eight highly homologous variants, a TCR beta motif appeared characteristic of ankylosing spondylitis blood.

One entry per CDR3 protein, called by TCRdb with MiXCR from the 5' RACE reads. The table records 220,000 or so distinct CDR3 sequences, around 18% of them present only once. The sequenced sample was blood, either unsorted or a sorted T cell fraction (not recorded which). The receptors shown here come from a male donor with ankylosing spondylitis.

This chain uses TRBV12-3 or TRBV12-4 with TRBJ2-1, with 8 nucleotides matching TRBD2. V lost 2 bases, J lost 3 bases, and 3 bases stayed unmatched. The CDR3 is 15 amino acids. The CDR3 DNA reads TGTGCCAGCAGTTTACTTAGCGGGGACTACAATGAGCAGTTCTTC. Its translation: CASSLLSGDYNEQFF.

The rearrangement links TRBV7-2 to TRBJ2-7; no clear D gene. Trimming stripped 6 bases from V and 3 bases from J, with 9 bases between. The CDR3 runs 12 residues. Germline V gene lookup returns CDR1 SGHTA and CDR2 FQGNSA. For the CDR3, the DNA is TGTGCCAGCAGTGATACGTACTACGAGCAGTACTTC. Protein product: CASSDTYYEQYF.

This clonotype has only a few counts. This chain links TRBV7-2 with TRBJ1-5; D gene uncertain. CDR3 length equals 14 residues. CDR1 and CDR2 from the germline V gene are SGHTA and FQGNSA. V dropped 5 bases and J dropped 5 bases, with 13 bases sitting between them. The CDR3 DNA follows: TGTGCCAGCAGCAAGACCACGGAGGATCAGCCCCAGCATTTT. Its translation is CASSKTTEDQPQHF.

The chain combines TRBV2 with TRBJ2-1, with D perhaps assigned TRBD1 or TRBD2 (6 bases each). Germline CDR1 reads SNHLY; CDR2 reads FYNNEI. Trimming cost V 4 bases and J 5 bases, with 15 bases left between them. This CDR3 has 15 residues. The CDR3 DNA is TGTGCCAGCAGTGTTGGGGGGCTCCCACACAATGAGCAGTTCTTC. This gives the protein CASSVGGLPHNEQFF.

CDR3 DNA: TGTGCCAGCAGTTCACGGGACAGGGGGCACACCGGGGAGCTGTTTTTT. Residues: CASSSRDRGHTGELFF. The genes are TRBV12-3 or TRBV12-4 and TRBJ2-2, with 12 bases fitting TRBD1. Germline trimming cut 4 bases from V and 3 bases from J; bases unmatched to any gene: 3. This CDR3 has 16 amino acids.

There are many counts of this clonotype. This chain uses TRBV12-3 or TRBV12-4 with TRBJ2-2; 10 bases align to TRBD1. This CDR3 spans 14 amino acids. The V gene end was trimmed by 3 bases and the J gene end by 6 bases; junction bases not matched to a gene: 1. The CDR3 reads CASSFGQGAGELFF. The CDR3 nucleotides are TGTGCCAGCAGTTTCGGACAGGGGGCCGGGGAGCTGTTTTTT.

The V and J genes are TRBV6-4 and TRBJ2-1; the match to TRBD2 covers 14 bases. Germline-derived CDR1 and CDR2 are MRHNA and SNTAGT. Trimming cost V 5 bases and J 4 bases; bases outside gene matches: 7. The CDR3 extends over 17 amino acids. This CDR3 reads CASSRLAGGPQYNEQFF. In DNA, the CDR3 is TGTGCCAGCAGTCGACTAGCGGGAGGGCCCCAGTACAATGAGCAGTTCTTC.

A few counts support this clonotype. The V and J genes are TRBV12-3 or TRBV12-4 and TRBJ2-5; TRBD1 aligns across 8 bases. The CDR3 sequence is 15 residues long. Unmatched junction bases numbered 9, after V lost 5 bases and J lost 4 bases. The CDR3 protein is CASSPRDRSGETQYF. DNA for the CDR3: TGTGCCAGCAGTCCCCGGGACAGGAGTGGAGAGACCCAGTACTTC.

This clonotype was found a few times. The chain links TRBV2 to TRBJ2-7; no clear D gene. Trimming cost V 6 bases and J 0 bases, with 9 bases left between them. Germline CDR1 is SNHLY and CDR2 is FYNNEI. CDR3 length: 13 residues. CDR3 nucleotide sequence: TGTGCCAGCAGCGGAAGGAGCTCCTACGAGCAGTACTTC. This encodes CASSGRSSYEQYF. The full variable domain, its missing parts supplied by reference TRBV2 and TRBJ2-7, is EPEVTQTPSHQVTQMGQEVILRCVPISNHLYFYWYRQILGQKVEFLVSFYNNEISEKSEIFDDQFSVERPDGSNFTLKIRSTKLEDSAMYFCASSGRSSYEQYFGPGTRLTVT.

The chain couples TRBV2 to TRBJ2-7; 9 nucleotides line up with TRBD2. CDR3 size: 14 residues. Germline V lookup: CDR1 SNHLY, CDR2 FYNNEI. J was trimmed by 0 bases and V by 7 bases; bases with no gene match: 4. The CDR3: CASIHSGSSYEQYF. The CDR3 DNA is TGTGCCAGCATTCATAGCGGGAGCTCCTACGAGCAGTACTTC. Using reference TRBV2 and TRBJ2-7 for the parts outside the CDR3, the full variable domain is EPEVTQTPSHQVTQMGQEVILRCVPISNHLYFYWYRQILGQKVEFLVSFYNNEISEKSEIFDDQFSVERPDGSNFTLKIRSTKLEDSAMYFCASIHSGSSYEQYFGPGTRLTVT.

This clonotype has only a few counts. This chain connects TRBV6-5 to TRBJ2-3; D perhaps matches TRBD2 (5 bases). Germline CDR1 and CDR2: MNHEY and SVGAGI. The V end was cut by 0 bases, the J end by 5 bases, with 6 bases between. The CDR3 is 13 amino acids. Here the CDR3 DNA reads TGTGCCAGCAGTTACTCGGGGAGAGATACGCAGTATTTT. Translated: CASSYSGRDTQYF.

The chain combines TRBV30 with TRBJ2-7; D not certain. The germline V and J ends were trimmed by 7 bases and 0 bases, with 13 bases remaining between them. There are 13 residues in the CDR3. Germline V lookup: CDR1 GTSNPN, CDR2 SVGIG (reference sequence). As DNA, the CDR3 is TGTGCCTCTCGGAACTGGGCCTCCTACGAGCAGTACTTC. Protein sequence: CASRNWASYEQYF.

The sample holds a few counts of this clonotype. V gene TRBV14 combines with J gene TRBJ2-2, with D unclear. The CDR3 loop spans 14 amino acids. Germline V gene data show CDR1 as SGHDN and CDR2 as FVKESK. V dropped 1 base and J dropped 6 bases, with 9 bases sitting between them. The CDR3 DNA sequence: TGTGCCAGCAGCCAAGGTCCGCCCCCCGGGGAGCTGTTTTTT. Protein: CASSQGPPPGELFF. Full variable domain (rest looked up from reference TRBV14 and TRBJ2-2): EAGVTQFPSHSVIEKGQTVTLRCDPISGHDNLYWYRRVMGKEIKFLLHFVKESKQDESGMPNNRFLAERTGGTYSTLKVQPAELEDSGVYFCASSQGPPPGELFFGEGSRLTVL.

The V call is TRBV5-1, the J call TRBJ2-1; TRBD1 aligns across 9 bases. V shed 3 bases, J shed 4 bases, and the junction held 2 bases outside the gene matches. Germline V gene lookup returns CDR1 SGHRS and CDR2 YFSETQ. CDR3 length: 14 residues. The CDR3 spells CASSWTGEYNEQFF. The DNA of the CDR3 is TGCGCCAGCAGCTGGACAGGGGAGTACAATGAGCAGTTCTTC.

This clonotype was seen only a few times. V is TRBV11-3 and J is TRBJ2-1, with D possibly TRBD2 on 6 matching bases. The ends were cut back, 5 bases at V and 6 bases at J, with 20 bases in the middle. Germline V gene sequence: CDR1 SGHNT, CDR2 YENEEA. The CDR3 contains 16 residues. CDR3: CASSIVGPGGVNEQFF. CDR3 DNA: TGTGCCAGCAGCATAGTTGGCCCCGGGGGAGTCAATGAGCAGTTCTTC.

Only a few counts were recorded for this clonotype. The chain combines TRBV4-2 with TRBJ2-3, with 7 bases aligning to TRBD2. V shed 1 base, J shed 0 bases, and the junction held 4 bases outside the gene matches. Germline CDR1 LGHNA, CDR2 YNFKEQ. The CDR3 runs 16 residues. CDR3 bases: TGTGCCAGCAGCCAAGGGACTAGTTATAGCACAGATACGCAGTATTTT. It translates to CASSQGTSYSTDTQYF.

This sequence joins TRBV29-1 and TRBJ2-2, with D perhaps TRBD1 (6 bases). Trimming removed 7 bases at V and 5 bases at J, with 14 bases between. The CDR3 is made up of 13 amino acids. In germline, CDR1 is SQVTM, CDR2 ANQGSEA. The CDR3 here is CSAGGRETGELFF. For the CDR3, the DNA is TGCAGCGCTGGGGGCAGGGAGACCGGGGAGCTGTTTTTT.

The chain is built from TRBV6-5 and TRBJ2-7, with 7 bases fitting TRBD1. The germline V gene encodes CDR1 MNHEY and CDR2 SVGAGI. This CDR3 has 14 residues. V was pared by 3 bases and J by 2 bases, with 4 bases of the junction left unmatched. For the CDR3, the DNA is TGTGCCAGCAGTTATTCCGGGACAGCCTACGAGCAGTACTTC. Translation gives CASSYSGTAYEQYF.

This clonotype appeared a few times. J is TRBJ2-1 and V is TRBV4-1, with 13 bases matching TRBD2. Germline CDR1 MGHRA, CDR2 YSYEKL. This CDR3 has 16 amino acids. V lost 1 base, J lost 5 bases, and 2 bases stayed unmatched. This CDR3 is CASSQAGTSGNNEQFF. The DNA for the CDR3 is TGCGCCAGCAGCCAAGCCGGGACTAGCGGGAACAATGAGCAGTTCTTC.

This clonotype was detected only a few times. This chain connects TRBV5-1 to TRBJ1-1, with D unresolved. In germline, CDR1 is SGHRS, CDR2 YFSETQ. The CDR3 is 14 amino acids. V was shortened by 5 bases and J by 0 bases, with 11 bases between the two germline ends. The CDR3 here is CASSQDTMNTEAFF. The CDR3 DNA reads TGCGCCAGCAGTCAAGACACCATGAACACTGAAGCTTTCTTT. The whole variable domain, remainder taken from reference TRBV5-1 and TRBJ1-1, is KAGVTQTPRYLIKTRGQQVTLSCSPISGHRSVSWYQQTPGQGLQFLFEYFSETQRNKGNFPGRFSGRQFSNSRSEMNVSTLELGDSALYLCASSQDTMNTEAFFGQGTRLTVV.